Listed below are T cell receptor beta chains from one sample, sequenced in a study of shared clonotypes between healthy human individuals. Profiled with immunoSEQ multiplex PCR; TCRdb holds only in-frame clones, not every one. Of about 2 million clones in the sample, 90% to 95% are singletons; the top ten hold 0.13%. Sequencing input: naive CD4+ T cells sorted from blood. These receptors came from a man aged 18 to 29 in good health. CDR3s include the opening cysteine and the closing phenylalanine or tryptophan. The order of the fields is clone size, V gene, J gene, D gene, CDR3 protein, CDR3 DNA. D genes are given only for firm matches. Part of the rows lack a size; the others show once, few, many or a class for expanded clones.

-	TRBV5-5	TRBJ2-5	-	CASSRTGSQETQYF	TGTGCCAGCAGCCGCACAGGGTCCCAAGAGACCCAGTACTTC
-	TRBV7-2	TRBJ2-7	TRBD1	CASSPRTGRSYEQYF	TGTGCCAGCAGCCCCCGGACAGGGAGGTCCTACGAGCAGTACTTC
-	TRBV6-5	TRBJ2-5	-	CASSSRREDKSETQYF	TGTGCCAGCAGTTCAAGGAGAGAAGACAAGTCGGAGACCCAGTACTTC
-	TRBV6-5	TRBJ2-3	-	CASSYDAYQADTQYF	TGTGCCAGCAGTTACGACGCCTATCAAGCAGATACGCAGTATTTT
-	TRBV5-1	TRBJ1-1	-	CASSTSGSGNTEAFF	TGCGCCAGCAGCACATCAGGGAGCGGGAACACTGAAGCTTTCTTT
-	TRBV6-6	TRBJ1-2	TRBD1	CASGGQVAGYTF	TGTGCCAGCGGGGGACAGGTGGCTGGCTACACCTTC
-	TRBV19	TRBJ2-5	-	CASSELGTQYF	TGTGCCAGTAGCGAACTCGGGACCCAGTACTTC
-	TRBV7-2	TRBJ2-3	TRBD2	CASSLEAGATDTQYF	TGTGCCAGCAGCTTAGAAGCGGGAGCCACAGATACGCAGTATTTT
-	TRBV7-3	TRBJ2-5	TRBD1	CASSPRDRWYQETQYF	TGTGCCAGCAGCCCGAGGGACAGGTGGTACCAAGAGACCCAGTACTTC
-	TRBV5-1	TRBJ2-5	-	CASSLGTETQYF	TGCGCCAGCAGCTTGGGGACCGAGACCCAGTACTTC
once	TRBV6-5	TRBJ1-1	-	CASSHGGGTEAFF	TGTGCCAGCAGTCACGGGGGGGGGACTGAAGCTTTCTTT
-	TRBV9	TRBJ1-2	-	CASSPRDGMGYGYTF	TGTGCCAGCAGCCCCCGGGACGGAATGGGGTATGGCTACACCTTC
-	TRBV5-6	TRBJ1-2	TRBD1	CASSLGRGQRLYGYTF	TGTGCCAGCAGCTTGGGGAGGGGACAGAGACTTTATGGCTACACCTTC
-	TRBV28	TRBJ1-4	TRBD1	CASSTGGEEKLFF	TGTGCCAGCAGTACAGGGGGCGAAGAAAAACTGTTTTTT
-	TRBV18	TRBJ2-1	TRBD2	CASSPAGGFYNEQFF	TGTGCCAGCTCACCAGCGGGGGGGTTTTACAATGAGCAGTTCTTC
-	TRBV11-2	TRBJ2-2	TRBD1	CASRPGQGTGLFF	TGTGCCAGCAGACCCGGACAGGGGACTGGGCTGTTTTTT
few	TRBV7-2	TRBJ2-7	-	CASSPPGPGWGNPTYEQYF	TGTGCCAGCAGCCCACCCGGTCCCGGCTGGGGGAACCCCACCTACGAGCAGTACTTC
-	TRBV30	TRBJ1-4	-	CAWSVGGTNEKLFF	TGTGCCTGGAGTGTGGGGGGCACTAATGAAAAACTGTTTTTT
-	TRBV6-1	TRBJ1-6	-	CASSEGKGYSPLHF	TGTGCCAGCAGTGAAGGAAAGGGCTATTCACCCCTCCACTTT
-	TRBV5-4	TRBJ1-2	-	CASSTNRDSPYGYTF	TGTGCCAGCAGCACCAACAGGGACTCTCCCTATGGCTACACCTTC
-	TRBV6-6	TRBJ1-5	-	CASSPMTVQPQHF	TGTGCCAGCAGCCCAATGACCGTTCAGCCCCAGCATTTT
-	TRBV25-1	TRBJ2-7	TRBD1	CASSRGQPYEQYF	TGTGCCAGCTCCCGGGGACAGCCCTACGAGCAGTACTTC
-	TRBV11-1	TRBJ1-6	TRBD1	CASSLAGQGEDSPLHF	TGTGCCAGCAGCTTAGCCGGACAGGGTGAGGATTCACCCCTCCACTTT
-	TRBV7-3	TRBJ2-3	-	CASSATSSGGQYF	TGTGCCAGCAGCGCAACTAGCTCCGGGGGCCAGTATTTT
-	TRBV2	TRBJ2-1	-	CASTKEASRNEQFF	TGTGCCAGCACCAAGGAGGCAAGCAGAAATGAGCAGTTCTTC
-	TRBV9	TRBJ2-2	TRBD2	CASSVVVLAGDTGELFF	TGTGCCAGCAGCGTAGTGGTGCTAGCGGGGGACACCGGGGAGCTGTTTTTT
-	TRBV19	TRBJ1-1	TRBD1	CASSARQGAWTEAFF	TGTGCCAGTAGTGCCCGACAGGGGGCTTGGACTGAAGCTTTCTTT
-	TRBV27	TRBJ2-7	-	CASSPRTNSYEQYF	TGTGCCAGCAGTCCACGGACTAACTCCTACGAGCAGTACTTC
-	TRBV11-2	TRBJ2-1	-	CASSSFGGYNEQFF	TGTGCCAGCAGCTCCTTCGGGGGATACAATGAGCAGTTCTTC
-	TRBV9	TRBJ1-2	-	CASSPMENYGYTF	TGTGCCAGCAGCCCAATGGAGAACTATGGCTACACCTTC
-	TRBV11-3	TRBJ1-1	-	CASSLDSGNTEAFF	TGTGCCAGCAGCTTGGACAGCGGGAACACTGAAGCTTTCTTT
-	TRBV10-3	TRBJ2-7	TRBD2	CAISAGLAGALGQYF	TGTGCCATCAGTGCCGGACTAGCGGGGGCTTTAGGGCAGTACTTC
-	TRBV7-9	TRBJ1-3	TRBD1	CASSPTGGGSGNTIYF	TGTGCCAGCAGCCCTACAGGGGGCGGTTCTGGAAACACCATATATTTT
-	TRBV6-1	TRBJ2-7	-	CASSETEGRAVYEQYF	TGTGCCAGCAGTGAAACCGAGGGCAGGGCTGTGTACGAGCAGTACTTC
-	TRBV30	TRBJ1-4	-	CAWSVRRDEKLFF	TGTGCCTGGAGTGTTCGCAGGGACGAAAAACTGTTTTTT
-	TRBV7-2	TRBJ1-5	TRBD1	CASSLNQGGISPQHF	TGTGCCAGCAGCTTGAACCAGGGGGGGATTTCGCCCCAGCATTTT
-	TRBV28	TRBJ1-5	-	CASGAGPTRQPQHF	TGTGCCAGCGGAGCAGGGCCAACCAGGCAGCCCCAGCATTTT
-	TRBV2	TRBJ1-6	-	CASSGTFNSPLHF	TGTGCCAGCTCCGGGACATTCAATTCACCCCTCCACTTT
-	TRBV9	TRBJ1-4	-	CASSVGPQGEKLFF	TGTGCCAGCAGCGTCGGCCCTCAGGGCGAAAAACTGTTTTTT
-	TRBV5-1	TRBJ2-7	-	CASSLKGVEQYF	TGCGCCAGCAGCTTGAAAGGGGTCGAGCAGTACTTC
few	TRBV6-5	TRBJ1-2	-	CASSYTGYGYTF	TGTGCCAGCAGTTACACGGGGTATGGCTACACCTTC
-	TRBV27	TRBJ1-4	-	CASSLRLGTNEKLFF	TGTGCCAGCAGTTTACGTCTGGGGACTAATGAAAAACTGTTTTTT
-	TRBV7-4	TRBJ2-1	-	CASSLENRRFAGVTYNEQFF	TGTGCCAGCAGCTTAGAAAACAGGCGATTCGCAGGGGTAACCTACAATGAGCAGTTCTTC
-	TRBV5-1	TRBJ2-3	TRBD2	CASSLVSSGGAGDTQYF	TGCGCCAGCAGCTTGGTATCTAGCGGGGGGGCCGGAGATACGCAGTATTTT
-	TRBV7-2	TRBJ2-3	-	CASSQRVNTQYF	TGTGCCAGCAGCCAGCGGGTAAATACGCAGTATTTT
-	TRBV11-3	TRBJ2-1	-	CASSPKNDLGEVQFF	TGTGCCAGCAGCCCCAAAAACGATCTGGGAGAAGTGCAGTTCTTC